Below, 2 T cell receptor beta chains from the same sample are listed, as sequenced in a study of T cell responses to AZD1222 COVID-19 vaccine. TCRdb's table, derived via immunoSEQ multiplex PCR, lists solely in-frame clones and lacks some. In the table there are 90,000 to 150,000 clones, 70% to 90% of which are singletons. The material was peripheral blood, obtained on day 0 of AZD1222 vaccination. These receptors were obtained from an adult in good health.

The chain links TRBV28 to TRBJ1-2, with TRBD1 as a possible D gene (5 bases). Germline V gene sequence: CDR1 MDHEN, CDR2 SYDVKM. The CDR3 consists of 14 residues. Trimming removed 6 bases at V and 5 bases at J, with 16 bases between. This chain's CDR3 is CASRGQGGWYGYTF. The CDR3 DNA sequence: TGTGCCAGCAGGGGGCAGGGTGGGTGGTATGGCTACACCTTC.

This chain joins TRBV11-2 and TRBJ2-7, with D perhaps matching TRBD1 (6 bases). V shed 7 bases and J shed 0 bases, with 16 bases lying between them. The CDR3 is 15 residues long. Germline CDR1 is SGHAT and CDR2 is FQNNGV. CDR3 loop: CASTSRQESSYEQYF. The CDR3 DNA follows: TGTGCCAGCACTAGTCGACAGGAAAGCTCCTACGAGCAGTACTTC.